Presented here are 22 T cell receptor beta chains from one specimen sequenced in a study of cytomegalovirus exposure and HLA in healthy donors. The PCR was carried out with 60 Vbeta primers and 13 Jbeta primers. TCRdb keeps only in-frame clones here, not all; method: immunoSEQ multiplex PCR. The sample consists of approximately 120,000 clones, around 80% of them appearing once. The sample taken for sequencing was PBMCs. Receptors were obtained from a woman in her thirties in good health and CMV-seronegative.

CDR3 sequence: CASSERTGGRTDTQYF. In nucleotides, the CDR3 is TGTGCCAGCAGCGAAAGGACAGGGGGCCGCACAGATACGCAGTATTTT. The gene calls are TRBV25-1 and TRBJ2-3; 11 nucleotides agree with TRBD1. The CDR3 spans 16 residues. The trim removed 6 bases at V and 1 base at J, leaving 6 bases unmatched. Germline lookup yields CDR1 MGHDK and CDR2 SYGVNS. Full variable domain (missing parts from reference TRBV25-1 and TRBJ2-3): EADIYQTPRYLVIGTGKKITLECSQTMGHDKMYWYQQDPGMELHLIHYSYGVNSTEKGDLSSESTVSRIRTEHFPLTLESARPSHTSQYLCASSERTGGRTDTQYFGPGTRLTVL.

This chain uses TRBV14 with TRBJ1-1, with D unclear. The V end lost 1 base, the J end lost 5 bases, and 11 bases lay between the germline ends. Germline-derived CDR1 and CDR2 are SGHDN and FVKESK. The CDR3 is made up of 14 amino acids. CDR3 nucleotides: TGTGCCAGCAGCCAAGTCACGGGTGTGACTGAAGCTTTCTTT. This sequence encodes CASSQVTGVTEAFF.

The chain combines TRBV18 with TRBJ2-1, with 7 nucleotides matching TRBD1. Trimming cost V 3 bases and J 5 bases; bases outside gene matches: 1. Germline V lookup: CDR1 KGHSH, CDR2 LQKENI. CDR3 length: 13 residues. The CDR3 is CASSPGQNNEQFF. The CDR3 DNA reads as TGTGCCAGCTCACCGGGACAGAACAATGAGCAGTTCTTC.

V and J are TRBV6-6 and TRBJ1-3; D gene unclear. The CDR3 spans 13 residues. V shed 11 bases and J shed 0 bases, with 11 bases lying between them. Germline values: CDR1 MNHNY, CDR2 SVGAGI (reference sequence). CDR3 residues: CASLVSSGNTIYF. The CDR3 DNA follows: TGTGCCTCCTTGGTCAGCTCTGGAAACACCATATATTTT.

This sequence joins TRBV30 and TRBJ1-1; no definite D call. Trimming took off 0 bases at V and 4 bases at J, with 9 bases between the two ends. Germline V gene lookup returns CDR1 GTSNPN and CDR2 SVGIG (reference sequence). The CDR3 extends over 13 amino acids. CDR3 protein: CAWSVQRGTEAFF. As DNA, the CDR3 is TGTGCCTGGAGTGTCCAACGAGGCACTGAAGCTTTCTTT.

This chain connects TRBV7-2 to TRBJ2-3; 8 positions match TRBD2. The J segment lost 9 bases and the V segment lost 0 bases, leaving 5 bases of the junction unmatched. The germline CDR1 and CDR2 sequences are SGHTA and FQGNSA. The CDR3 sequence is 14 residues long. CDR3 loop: CASSLASGGRTQYF. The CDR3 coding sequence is TGTGCCAGCAGCTTAGCGTCTGGCGGGAGGACGCAGTATTTT.

In DNA, the CDR3 is TGTGCCAGTAGTATAGGCCACAGGGGACGCCTCAATCAGCCCCAGCATTTT. Amino acids: CASSIGHRGRLNQPQHF. V is TRBV19 and J is TRBJ1-5; 7 bases are a match to TRBD1. Germline CDR1 LNHDA, CDR2 SQIVND (reference sequence). This CDR3 comprises 17 residues. Trimming at V came to 1 base and at J to 3 bases, leaving 9 bases not matched to a gene.

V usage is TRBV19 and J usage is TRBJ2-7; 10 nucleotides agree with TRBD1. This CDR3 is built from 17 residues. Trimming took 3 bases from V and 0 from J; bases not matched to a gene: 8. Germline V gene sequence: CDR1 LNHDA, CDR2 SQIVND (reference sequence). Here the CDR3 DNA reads TGTGCCAGTAGTATTGGGACAGGGGTTACCTTCTCCTACGAGCAGTACTTC. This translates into CASSIGTGVTFSYEQYF.

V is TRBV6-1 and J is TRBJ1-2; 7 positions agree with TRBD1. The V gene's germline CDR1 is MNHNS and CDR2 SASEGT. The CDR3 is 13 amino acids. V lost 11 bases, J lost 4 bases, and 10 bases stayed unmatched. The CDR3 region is CAGTGTASYGYTF. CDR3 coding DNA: TGTGCCGGGACCGGGACAGCCTCCTATGGCTACACCTTC.

The CDR3 here is CASSYGRGGELFF. The DNA for the CDR3 is TGTGCCAGCAGTTACGGTCGGGGCGGGGAGCTGTTTTTT. V gene TRBV6-6 combines with J gene TRBJ2-2; D is perhaps TRBD2 (5 bases). The CDR3 spans 13 residues. The V gene lost 2 bases and the J gene lost 7 bases, with 8 bases spanning the gap. CDR1 is MNHNY, CDR2 SVGAGI, per germline (reference sequence).

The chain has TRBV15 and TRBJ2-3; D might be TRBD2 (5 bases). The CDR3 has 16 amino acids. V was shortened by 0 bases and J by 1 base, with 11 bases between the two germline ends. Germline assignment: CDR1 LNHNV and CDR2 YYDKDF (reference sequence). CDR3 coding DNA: TGTGCCACCAGCAGAGAAGGAGGTAGCGGCACAGATACGCAGTATTTT. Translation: CATSREGGSGTDTQYF.

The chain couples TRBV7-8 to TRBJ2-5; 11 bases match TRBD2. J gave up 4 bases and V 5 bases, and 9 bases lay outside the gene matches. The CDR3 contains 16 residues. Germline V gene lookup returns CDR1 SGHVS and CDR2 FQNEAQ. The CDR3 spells CASSHPLAGVTETQYF. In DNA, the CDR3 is TGTGCCAGCAGCCACCCACTAGCGGGAGTAACAGAGACCCAGTACTTC. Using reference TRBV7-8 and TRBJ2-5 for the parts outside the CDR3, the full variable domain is GAGVSQSPRYKVAKRGQDVALRCDPISGHVSLFWYQQALGQGPEFLTYFQNEAQLDKSGLPSDRFFAERPEGSVSTLKIQRTQQEDSAVYLCASSHPLAGVTETQYFGPGTRLLVL.

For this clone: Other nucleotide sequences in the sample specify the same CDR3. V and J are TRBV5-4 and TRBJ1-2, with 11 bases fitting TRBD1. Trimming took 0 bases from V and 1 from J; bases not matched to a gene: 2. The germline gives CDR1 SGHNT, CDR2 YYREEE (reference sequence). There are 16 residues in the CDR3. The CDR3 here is CASSLGGQGVNYGYTF. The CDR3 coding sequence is TGTGCCAGCAGCTTGGGGGGACAGGGGGTTAACTATGGCTACACCTTC.

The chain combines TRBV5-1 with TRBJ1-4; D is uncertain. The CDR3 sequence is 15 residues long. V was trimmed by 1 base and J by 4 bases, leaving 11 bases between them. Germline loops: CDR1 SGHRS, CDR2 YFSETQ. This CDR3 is CASSLPERDNEKLFF. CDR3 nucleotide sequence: TGCGCCAGCAGCTTGCCTGAGAGAGATAATGAAAAACTGTTTTTT. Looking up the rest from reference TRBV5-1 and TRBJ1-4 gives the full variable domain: KAGVTQTPRYLIKTRGQQVTLSCSPISGHRSVSWYQQTPGQGLQFLFEYFSETQRNKGNFPGRFSGRQFSNSRSEMNVSTLELGDSALYLCASSLPERDNEKLFFGSGTQLSVL.

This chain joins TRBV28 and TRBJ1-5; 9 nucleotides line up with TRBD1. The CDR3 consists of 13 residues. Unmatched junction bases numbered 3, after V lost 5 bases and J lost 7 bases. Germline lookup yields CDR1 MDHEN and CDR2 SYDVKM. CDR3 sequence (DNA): TGTGCCAGCAGTAACAGGGGGCGACAGCCCCAGCATTTT. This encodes CASSNRGRQPQHF.

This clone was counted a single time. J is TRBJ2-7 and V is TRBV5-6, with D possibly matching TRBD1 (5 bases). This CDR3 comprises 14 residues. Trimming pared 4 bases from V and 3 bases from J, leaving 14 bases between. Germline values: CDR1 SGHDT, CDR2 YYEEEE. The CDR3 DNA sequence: TGTGCCAGCAGCGGACGAGCCCAGGGCTACGAGCAGTACTTC. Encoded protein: CASSGRAQGYEQYF.

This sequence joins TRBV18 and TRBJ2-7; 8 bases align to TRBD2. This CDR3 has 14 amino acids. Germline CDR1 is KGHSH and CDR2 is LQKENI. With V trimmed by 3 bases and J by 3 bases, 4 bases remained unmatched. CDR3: CASSPRGGNYEQYF. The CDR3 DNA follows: TGTGCCAGCTCACCCCGGGGGGGGAACTACGAGCAGTACTTC.

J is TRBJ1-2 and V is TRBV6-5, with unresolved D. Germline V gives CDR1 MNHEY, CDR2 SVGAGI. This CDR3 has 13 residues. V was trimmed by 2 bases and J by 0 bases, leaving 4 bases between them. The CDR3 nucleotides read TGTGCCAGCAGTTACGGAGCTAACTATGGCTACACCTTC. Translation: CASSYGANYGYTF.

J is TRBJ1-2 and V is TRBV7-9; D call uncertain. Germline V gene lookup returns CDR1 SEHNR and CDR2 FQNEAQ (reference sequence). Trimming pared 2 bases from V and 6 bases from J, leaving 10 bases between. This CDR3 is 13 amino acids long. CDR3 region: CASSLSMQDGYTF. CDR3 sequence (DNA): TGTGCCAGCAGCTTAAGTATGCAGGATGGCTACACCTTC.

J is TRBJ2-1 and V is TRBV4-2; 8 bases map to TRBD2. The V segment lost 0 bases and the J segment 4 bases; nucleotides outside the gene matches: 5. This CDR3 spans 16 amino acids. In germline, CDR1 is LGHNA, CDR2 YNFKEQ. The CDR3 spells CASSQEGTRAYNEQFF. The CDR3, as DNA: TGTGCCAGCAGCCAAGAAGGGACTAGGGCGTACAATGAGCAGTTCTTC.

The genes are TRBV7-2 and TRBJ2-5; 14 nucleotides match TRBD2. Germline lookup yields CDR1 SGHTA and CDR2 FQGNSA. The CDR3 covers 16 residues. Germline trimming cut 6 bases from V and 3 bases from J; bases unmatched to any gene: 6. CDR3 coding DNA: TGTGCCAGCAGTTTAAGGACTAGCGGGAGGAAAGAGACCCAGTACTTC. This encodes CASSLRTSGRKETQYF.

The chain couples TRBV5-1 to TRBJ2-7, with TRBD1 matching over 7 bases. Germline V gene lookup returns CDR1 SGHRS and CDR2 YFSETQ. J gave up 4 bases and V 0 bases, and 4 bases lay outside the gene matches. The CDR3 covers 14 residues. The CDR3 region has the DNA TGCGCCAGCAGCTTGGACCAGGGGGTTTACGAGCAGTACTTC. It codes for CASSLDQGVYEQYF.